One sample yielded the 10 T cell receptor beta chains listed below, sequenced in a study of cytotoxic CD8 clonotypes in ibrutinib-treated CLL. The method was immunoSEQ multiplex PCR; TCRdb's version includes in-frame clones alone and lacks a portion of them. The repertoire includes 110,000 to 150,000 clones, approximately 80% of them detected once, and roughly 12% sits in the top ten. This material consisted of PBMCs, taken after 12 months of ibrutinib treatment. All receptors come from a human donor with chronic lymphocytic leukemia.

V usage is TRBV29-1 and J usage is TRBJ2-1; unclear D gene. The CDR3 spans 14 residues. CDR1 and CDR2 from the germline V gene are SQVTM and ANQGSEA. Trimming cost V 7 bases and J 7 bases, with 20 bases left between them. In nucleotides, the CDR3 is TGCAGCGGCGCTCGGTCCATAATGGGGAATGAGCAGTTCTTC. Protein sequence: CSGARSIMGNEQFF.

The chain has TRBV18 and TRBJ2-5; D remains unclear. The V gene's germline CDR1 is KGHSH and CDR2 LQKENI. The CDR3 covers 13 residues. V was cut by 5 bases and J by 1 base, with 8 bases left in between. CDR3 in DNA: TGTGCCAGCTCAGTGGCCAGCCAAGAGACCCAGTACTTC. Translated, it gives CASSVASQETQYF.

The CDR3 DNA sequence: TGCGCCAGCAGCCTAAGTTATTTGGACAGGGTACATTTT. Protein sequence: CASSLSYLDRVHF. This sequence joins TRBV4-1 and TRBJ1-5, with 8 bases lining up with TRBD1. The V segment lost 4 bases and the J segment 16 bases; nucleotides outside the gene matches: 12. Germline loops: CDR1 MGHRA, CDR2 YSYEKL. This CDR3 contains 13 residues.

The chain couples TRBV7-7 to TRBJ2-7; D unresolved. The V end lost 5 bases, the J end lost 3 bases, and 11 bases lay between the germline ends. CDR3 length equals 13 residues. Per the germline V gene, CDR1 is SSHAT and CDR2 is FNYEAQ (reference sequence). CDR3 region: CASSNGLLYEQYF. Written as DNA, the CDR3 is TGTGCCAGCAGCAACGGATTACTCTACGAGCAGTACTTC.

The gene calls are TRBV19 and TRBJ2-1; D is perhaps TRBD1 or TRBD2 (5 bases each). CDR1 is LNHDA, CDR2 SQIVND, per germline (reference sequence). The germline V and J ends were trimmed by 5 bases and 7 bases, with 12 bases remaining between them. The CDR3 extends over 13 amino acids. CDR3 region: CASSSGRWNEQFF. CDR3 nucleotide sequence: TGTGCCAGTAGTTCGGGGCGTTGGAATGAGCAGTTCTTC.

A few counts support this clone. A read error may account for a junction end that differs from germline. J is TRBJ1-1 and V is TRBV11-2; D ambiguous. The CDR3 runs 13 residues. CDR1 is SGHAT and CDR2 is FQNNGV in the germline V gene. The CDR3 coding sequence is TGTGCCAGCACCTTAGACCTGAGCGCTGAAGCTTTCTTT. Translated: CASTLDLSAEAFF.

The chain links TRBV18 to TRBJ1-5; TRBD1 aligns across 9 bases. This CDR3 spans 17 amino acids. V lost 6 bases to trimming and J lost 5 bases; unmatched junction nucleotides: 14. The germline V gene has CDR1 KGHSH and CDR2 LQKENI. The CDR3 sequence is CASSRTGPGTGHQPQHF. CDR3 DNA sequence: TGTGCCAGCTCGCGAACGGGGCCGGGGACAGGGCATCAGCCCCAGCATTTT.

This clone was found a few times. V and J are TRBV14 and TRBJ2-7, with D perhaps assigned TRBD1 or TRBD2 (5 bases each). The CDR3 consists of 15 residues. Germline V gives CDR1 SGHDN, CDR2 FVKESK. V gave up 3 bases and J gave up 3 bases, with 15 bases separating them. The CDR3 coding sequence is TGTGCCAGCAGCCACCTTCTCCGGGACGGCTACGAGCAGTACTTC. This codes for CASSHLLRDGYEQYF.

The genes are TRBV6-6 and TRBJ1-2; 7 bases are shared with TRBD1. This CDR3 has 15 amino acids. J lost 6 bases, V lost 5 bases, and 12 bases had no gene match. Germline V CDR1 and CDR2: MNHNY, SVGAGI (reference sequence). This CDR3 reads CASSSQGGNVDGYTF. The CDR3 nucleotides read TGTGCCAGCAGTAGCCAGGGGGGCAACGTAGATGGCTACACCTTC.

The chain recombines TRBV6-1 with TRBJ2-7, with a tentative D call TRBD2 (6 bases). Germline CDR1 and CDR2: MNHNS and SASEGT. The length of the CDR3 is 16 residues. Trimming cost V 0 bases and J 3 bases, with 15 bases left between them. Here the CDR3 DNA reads TGTGCCAGCAGTGAAGCGCTGGGAGGTCCTGACTACGAGCAGTACTTC. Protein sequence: CASSEALGGPDYEQYF.